The rows below give T cell receptor beta chains drawn from one sample of a study of CD8 T cells in ankylosing spondylitis. TCRdb fed the 5' RACE reads into MiXCR, producing one record per CDR3 protein. Here the sample spans about 220,000 distinct CDR3 sequences, around 7.9% being singletons. Sequencing input: blood, either unsorted or a sorted T cell fraction (not recorded which). These receptors came from a male donor with ankylosing spondylitis. CDR3s leave out the opening cysteine and the closing phenylalanine or tryptophan.

v_call	j_call	cdr3_aa
TRBV11-1	TRBJ1-2	ASSPRGRELLANYGYT
TRBV5-1	TRBJ2-3	ASSPGPDTQY
TRBV5-5	TRBJ2-1	ASSPTGHNEQF
TRBV6-1	TRBJ2-7	ASSPSGPPLYEQY
TRBV5-1	TRBJ2-7	ASSSQPDGKASYEQY
TRBV15	TRBJ2-3	ATSRGLDFTDTQY
TRBV27	TRBJ2-5	ASSELKQETQY
TRBV27	TRBJ1-5	ASSFGVNQPQH
TRBV27	TRBJ1-2	ASSLGARVYGYT
TRBV7-9	TRBJ2-7	ASTMDRGHYEQY
TRBV19	TRBJ2-7	ASSRDRGPPLY
TRBV12-5	TRBJ2-7	ASAPGDPAYEQY
TRBV5-1	TRBJ2-7	ASSDRTAYEQY
TRBV4-2	TRBJ2-3	ASNPKVGGSTDTQY
TRBV11-2	TRBJ1-4	ASSLVAGGDEKLF
TRBV5-1	TRBJ2-7	ASSYDSSYEQY
TRBV24-1	TRBJ2-1	ATSDSFSYNEQF
TRBV4-1	TRBJ1-1	ASSQDPGLNTEAF
TRBV7-9	TRBJ2-7	ASSGTRSGYEQY
TRBV21-1	TRBJ2-1	ASSKAIGQDNPTYNEQF
TRBV29-1	TRBJ2-7	SVESGGTYEQY
TRBV7-9	TRBJ2-7	ASSPTGRDWEQY
TRBV9	TRBJ1-1	ASSPGTWGTEAF
TRBV24-1	TRBJ2-2	ATSEPGGTGELF
TRBV9	TRBJ2-7	ASSARTSGLYEQY
TRBV6-5	TRBJ1-1	ASSYSRQNTEAF
TRBV11-3	TRBJ2-2	ASTDNPSSNTGELF
TRBV11-2	TRBJ2-7	ASSLAGLYYEQY
TRBV7-9	TRBJ2-7	ASSPVGAYEQY
TRBV10-3	TRBJ1-5	AIRETGDNQPQH
TRBV6-5	TRBJ1-1	ASSYSLGETEAF
TRBV5-4	TRBJ2-1	ASSFMKSSYNEQF
TRBV29-1	TRBJ2-3	SVEVGAKGATDTQY
TRBV11-3	TRBJ2-1	ASSPKRGVRNEQF
TRBV5-1	TRBJ1-2	ASSLKTGDGYT
TRBV3-1	TRBJ2-3	ASSQGGGRIDTQY
TRBV4-3	TRBJ2-2	ASSHEGGTGELF
TRBV12-5	TRBJ2-3	ASGGTAILGDTQY
TRBV11-1	TRBJ1-3	ASSPAYRSGNTIY
TRBV28	TRBJ1-2	ASRPGQGAMINGYT
TRBV27	TRBJ1-6	ASSFRPDTPLH
TRBV3-1	TRBJ2-7	ASSLRTGVWEQY
TRBV20-1	TRBJ1-6	SARVARSPLH
TRBV6-1	TRBJ1-1	ASSEEQGWTEAF
TRBV4-3	TRBJ1-2	ASSHWADSQIGYT
TRBV7-2	TRBJ2-3	ASSLNRMFTDTQY
TRBV3-1	TRBJ2-7	ASSPPGGTGGSYEQY
TRBV6-2/TRBV6-3	TRBJ1-1	ASSYSRRNTEAF
TRBV28	TRBJ1-5	ASSFIQGGNQPQH
TRBV6-2/TRBV6-3	TRBJ2-7	ASSQLSLDEQY
TRBV18	TRBJ2-5	ASSRQSQETQY
TRBV29-1	TRBJ2-3	SVSLDRGTDTQY
TRBV6-1	TRBJ2-2	ASKRMKDRVAGELF
TRBV28	TRBJ2-1	ASSLMDVYVDEQF
TRBV5-1	TRBJ1-1	ASSLGREPNTEAF
TRBV4-3	TRBJ2-1	ASSQEEYEGAYNEQF